This T cell receptor (beta chain) appears in the sequencing data of a study of CD8+ T cells in alopecia areata. The CDR3 is 15 amino acids. Germline CDR1 is MNHEY and CDR2 is SMNVEV (reference sequence). The J segment lost 4 bases and the V segment lost 4 bases, leaving 4 bases of the junction unmatched. RNA extraction and reverse transcription yielded cDNA as sequencing template. Produced via immunoSEQ multiplex PCR; TCRdb's table is partial and in-frame only. Of hundreds of thousands of clones in the sample, around 65% were seen once. Treatment defined: oral pan-JAK inhibitor, 5-10 mg twice daily. The material sequenced was CD4+ T cells sorted from blood, taken at approximately week 44, from a patient treated with tofacitinib. The source of this sequence is a human donor with alopecia areata. This rearrangement joins TRBV27 to TRBJ2-2; 9 bases align to TRBD1. The CDR3 here is CASSWDRVGTGELFF. For the CDR3, the DNA is TGTGCCAGCAGTTGGGACAGGGTGGGCACCGGGGAGCTGTTTTTT.